This passage covers 9 T cell receptor beta chains from one sample sequenced in a study of response to subunit inactivated influenza vaccine. TCRdb re-called the RT-PCR reads through MiXCR, storing one row per CDR3 protein. The sample records approximately 200,000 distinct CDR3 sequences, about 15% being singletons. The source material was CD8+ T cells sorted from PBMCs, sampled 5 days after vaccination. The receptors were gathered from a man in his forties or fifties who received an inactivated influenza vaccine.

The chain combines TRBV12-3 or TRBV12-4 with TRBJ1-1; D ambiguous. With 0 bases removed from V and 0 bases from J, the gap between germline ends came to 8 bases. This CDR3 contains 15 residues. DNA for the CDR3: TGTGCCAGCAGTTTAGCGAGGGATTTGAACACTGAAGCTTTCTTT. This sequence encodes CASSLARDLNTEAFF.

J is TRBJ2-1 and V is TRBV10-3; D unclear. V dropped 11 bases and J dropped 5 bases, with 13 bases sitting between them. The CDR3 has 12 amino acids. Germline V CDR1 and CDR2: ENHRY, SYGVKD. Written as DNA, the CDR3 is TGTGCCCCCATCTCTTGGAACAATGAGCAGTTCTTC. Amino acid sequence: CAPISWNNEQFF.

For this clonotype: One end of the junction varies from germline; a read error may be responsible. The rearrangement links TRBV12-3 or TRBV12-4 to TRBJ2-1; 9 bases map to TRBD2. The CDR3 covers 18 residues. The CDR3 bases are TGTGCCCGCAGTTTAGCGAGTCGCGGGAGGGCCGTGTTCCATGAGCAGTTCTTC. Translating gives CARSLASRGRAVFHEQFF.

This clonotype showed up just a few times. The CDR3 sequence: CASISGLDNTEAFF. The CDR3 nucleotides read TGTGCCAGTATCTCGGGTCTCGACAACACTGAAGCTTTCTTT. The rearrangement joins TRBV19 to TRBJ1-1; D is unresolved. The CDR3 extends over 14 amino acids. V gave up 7 bases and J gave up 2 bases, with 14 bases separating them. Germline V gene data show CDR1 as LNHDA and CDR2 as SQIVND (reference sequence).

This clonotype was counted ten times or more. The V and J genes are TRBV5-1 and TRBJ2-7, with D maybe TRBD1 (6 bases). The CDR3 spans 13 residues. The germline V gene has CDR1 SGHRS and CDR2 YFSETQ. Trimming shortened V by 4 bases and J by 2 bases, and 10 bases separated the two germline ends. The CDR3 sequence is CASSAGVAYEQYF. CDR3 nucleotide sequence: TGCGCCAGCAGCGCAGGGGTCGCCTACGAGCAGTACTTC.

This clonotype was seen many times. The rearrangement uses TRBV5-1 and TRBJ2-7; D perhaps matches TRBD2 (5 bases). This CDR3 contains 13 residues. Germline CDR1 reads SGHRS; CDR2 reads YFSETQ. V gave up 7 bases and J gave up 3 bases, with 14 bases separating them. Here the CDR3 DNA reads TGCGCCAGCGGCCCTGACGGGGACTACGAGCAGTACTTC. Amino acids: CASGPDGDYEQYF. The full variable domain, in which reference TRBV5-1 and TRBJ2-7 provide the parts outside the CDR3, is KAGVTQTPRYLIKTRGQQVTLSCSPISGHRSVSWYQQTPGQGLQFLFEYFSETQRNKGNFPGRFSGRQFSNSRSEMNVSTLELGDSALYLCASGPDGDYEQYFGPGTRLTVT.

This clonotype occurred a few times. The V and J genes are TRBV4-2 and TRBJ2-2; D tentatively reads TRBD1 or TRBD2 (5 bases each). This CDR3 has 15 residues. CDR1 and CDR2 (germline): LGHNA, YNFKEQ. Trimming cost V 5 bases and J 8 bases, with 18 bases left between them. The CDR3 here is CASSSRDHLIGELFF. CDR3 sequence (DNA): TGTGCCAGCAGCTCCCGGGACCACTTGATAGGGGAGCTGTTTTTT.

The table lists this clonotype with a few counts. This chain uses TRBV12-3 or TRBV12-4 with TRBJ1-1; D is unresolved. CDR3 length: 14 amino acids. The V end was cut by 6 bases, the J end by 1 base, with 12 bases between. The CDR3 reads CASSRRPPNTEAFF. The CDR3 coding sequence is TGTGCCAGCAGCCGGAGACCTCCGAACACTGAAGCTTTCTTT.

This clonotype came up many times. The chain couples TRBV12-3 or TRBV12-4 to TRBJ2-1, with D maybe TRBD2 (6 bases). CDR3 length: 11 amino acids. Deletions cut 6 bases from V and 8 bases from J, with 8 bases between. DNA of the CDR3: TGTGCCAGCAGGGAGGGCGATGAGCAGTTCTTC. Its translation: CASREGDEQFF.